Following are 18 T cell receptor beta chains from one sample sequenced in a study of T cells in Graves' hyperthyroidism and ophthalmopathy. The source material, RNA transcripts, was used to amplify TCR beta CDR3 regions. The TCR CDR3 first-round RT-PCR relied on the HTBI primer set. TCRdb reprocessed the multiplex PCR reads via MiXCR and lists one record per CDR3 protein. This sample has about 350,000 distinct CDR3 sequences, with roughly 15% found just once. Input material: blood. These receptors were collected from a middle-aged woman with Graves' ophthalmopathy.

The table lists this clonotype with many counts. In DNA form, the CDR3 reads TGCGGTCTGAGACGGACAACTAATGAAAAACTGTTTTTT. Protein sequence: CGLRRTTNEKLFF. The rearrangement joins TRBV20-1 to TRBJ1-4; D not certain. This CDR3 spans 13 amino acids. Looked up from germline, CDR1 is DFQATT and CDR2 is SNEGSKA (reference sequence).

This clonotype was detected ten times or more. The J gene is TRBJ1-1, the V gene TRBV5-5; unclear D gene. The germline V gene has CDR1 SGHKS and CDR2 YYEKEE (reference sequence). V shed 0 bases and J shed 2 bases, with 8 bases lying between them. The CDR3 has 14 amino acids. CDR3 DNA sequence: TGTGCCAGCAGCTTGGTTGGTGCCAACACTGAAGCTTTCTTT. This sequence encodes CASSLVGANTEAFF.

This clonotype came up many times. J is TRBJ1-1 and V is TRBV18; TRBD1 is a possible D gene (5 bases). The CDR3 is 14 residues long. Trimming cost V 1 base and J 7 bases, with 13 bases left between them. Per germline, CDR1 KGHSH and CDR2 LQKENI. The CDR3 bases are TGTGCCAGCTCACCACTGGAGATCGGGGGTGAAGCTTTCTTT. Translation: CASSPLEIGGEAFF.

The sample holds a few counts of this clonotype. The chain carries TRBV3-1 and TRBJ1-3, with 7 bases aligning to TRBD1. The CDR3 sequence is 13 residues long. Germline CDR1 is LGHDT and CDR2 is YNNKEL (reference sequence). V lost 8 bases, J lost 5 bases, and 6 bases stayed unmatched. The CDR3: CASGGQSRNTIYF. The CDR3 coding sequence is TGTGCCAGCGGGGGACAGTCCAGAAACACCATATATTTT. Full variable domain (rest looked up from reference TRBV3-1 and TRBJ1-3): DTAVSQTPKYLVTQMGNDKSIKCEQNLGHDTMYWYKQDSKKFLKIMFSYNNKELIINETVPNRFSPKSPDKAHLNLHINSLELGDSAVYFCASGGQSRNTIYFGEGSWLTVV.

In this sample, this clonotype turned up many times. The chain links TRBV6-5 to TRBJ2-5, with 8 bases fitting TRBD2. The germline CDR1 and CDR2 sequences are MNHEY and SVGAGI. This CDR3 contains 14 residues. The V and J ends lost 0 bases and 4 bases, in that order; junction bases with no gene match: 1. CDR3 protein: CASSYSSGGETQYF. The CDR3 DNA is TGTGCCAGCAGTTACTCGAGCGGGGGAGAGACCCAGTACTTC.

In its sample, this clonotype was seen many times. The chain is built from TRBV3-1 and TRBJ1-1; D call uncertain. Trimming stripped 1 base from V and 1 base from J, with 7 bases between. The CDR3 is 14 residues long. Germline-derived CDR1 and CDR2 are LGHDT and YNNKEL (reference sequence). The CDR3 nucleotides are TGTGCCAGCAGCCAAGGGGTGAGGAACACTGAAGCTTTCTTT. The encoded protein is CASSQGVRNTEAFF.

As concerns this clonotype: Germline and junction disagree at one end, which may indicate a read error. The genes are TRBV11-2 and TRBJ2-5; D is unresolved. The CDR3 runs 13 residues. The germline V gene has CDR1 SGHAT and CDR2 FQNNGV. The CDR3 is CASTSLTQETQYF. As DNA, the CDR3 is TGTGCCAGCACCTCCCTTACCCAGGAGACCCAATACTTC. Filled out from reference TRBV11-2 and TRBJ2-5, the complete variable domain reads EAGVAQSPRYKIIEKRQSVAFWCNPISGHATLYWYQQILGQGPKLLIQFQNNGVVDDSQLPKDRFSAERLKGVDSTLKIQPAKLEDSAVYLCASTSLTQETQYFGPGTRLLVL.

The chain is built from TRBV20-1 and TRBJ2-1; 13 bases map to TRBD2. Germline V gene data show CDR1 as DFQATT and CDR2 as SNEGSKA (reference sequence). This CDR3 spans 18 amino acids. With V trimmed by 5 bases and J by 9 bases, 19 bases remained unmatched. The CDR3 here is CSASAGTSGKGAYSEQFF. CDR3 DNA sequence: TGCAGTGCTTCCGCCGGGACTAGCGGGAAAGGGGCTTATAGTGAGCAGTTCTTC.

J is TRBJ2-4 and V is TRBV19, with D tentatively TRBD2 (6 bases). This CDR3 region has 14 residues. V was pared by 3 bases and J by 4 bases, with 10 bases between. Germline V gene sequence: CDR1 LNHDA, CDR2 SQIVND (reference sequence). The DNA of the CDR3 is TGTGCCAGTAGTATGGGGAGGCCGAAAAACATTCAGTACTTC. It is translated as CASSMGRPKNIQYF.

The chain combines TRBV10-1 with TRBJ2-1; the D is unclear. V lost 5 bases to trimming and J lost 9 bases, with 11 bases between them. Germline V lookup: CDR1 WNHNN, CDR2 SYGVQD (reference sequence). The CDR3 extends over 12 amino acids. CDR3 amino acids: CASSSVVGEQFF. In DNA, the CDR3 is TGCGCCAGCAGTTCGGTTGTCGGTGAGCAGTTCTTC.

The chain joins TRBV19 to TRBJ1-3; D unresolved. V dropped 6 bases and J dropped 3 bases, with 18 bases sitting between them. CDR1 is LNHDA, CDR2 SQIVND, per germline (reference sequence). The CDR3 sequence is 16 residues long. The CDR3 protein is CASSPSVGNGGNTIYF. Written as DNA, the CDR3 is TGTGCCAGTAGCCCTTCTGTAGGGAATGGTGGAAACACCATATATTTT.

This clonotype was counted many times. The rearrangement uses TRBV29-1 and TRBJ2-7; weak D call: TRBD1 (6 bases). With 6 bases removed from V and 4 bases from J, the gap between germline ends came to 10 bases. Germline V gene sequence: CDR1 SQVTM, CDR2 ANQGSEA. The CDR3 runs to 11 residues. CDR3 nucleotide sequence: TGCAGCGTCGGACAGTTATACGAGCAGTACTTC. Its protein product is CSVGQLYEQYF.

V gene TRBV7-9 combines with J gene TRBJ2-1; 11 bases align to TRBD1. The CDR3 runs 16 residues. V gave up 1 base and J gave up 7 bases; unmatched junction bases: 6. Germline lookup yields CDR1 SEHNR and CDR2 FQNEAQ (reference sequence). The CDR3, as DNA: TGTGCCAGCAGCTTAGGGGGTCGGGACAGGGGGAATGAGCAGTTCTTC. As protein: CASSLGGRDRGNEQFF.

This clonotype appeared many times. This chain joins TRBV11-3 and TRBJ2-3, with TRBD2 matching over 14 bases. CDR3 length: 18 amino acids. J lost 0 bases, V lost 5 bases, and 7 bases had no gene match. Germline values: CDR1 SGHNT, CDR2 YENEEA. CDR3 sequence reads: CASSPGTSGRTSTDTQYF. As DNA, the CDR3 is TGTGCCAGCAGCCCCGGGACTAGCGGGAGAACTAGCACAGATACGCAGTATTTT.

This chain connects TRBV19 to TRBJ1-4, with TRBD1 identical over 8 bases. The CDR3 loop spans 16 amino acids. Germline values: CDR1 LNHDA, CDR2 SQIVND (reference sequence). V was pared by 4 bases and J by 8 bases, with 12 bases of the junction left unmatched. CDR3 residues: CASSRGQGKGGEKLFF. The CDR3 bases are TGTGCCAGTAGTAGAGGACAGGGAAAAGGTGGAGAAAAACTGTTTTTT.

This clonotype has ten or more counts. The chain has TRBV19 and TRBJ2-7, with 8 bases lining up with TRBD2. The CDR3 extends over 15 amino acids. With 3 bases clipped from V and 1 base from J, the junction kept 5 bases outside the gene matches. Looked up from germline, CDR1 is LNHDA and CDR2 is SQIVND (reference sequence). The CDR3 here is CASSIGGLGSYEQYF. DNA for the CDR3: TGTGCCAGTAGTATCGGGGGACTAGGATCCTACGAGCAGTACTTC. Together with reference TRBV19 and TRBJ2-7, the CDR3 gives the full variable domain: DGGITQSPKYLFRKEGQNVTLSCEQNLNHDAMYWYRQDPGQGLRLIYYSQIVNDFQKGDIAEGYSVSREKKESFPLTVTSAQKNPTAFYLCASSIGGLGSYEQYFGPGTRLTVT.

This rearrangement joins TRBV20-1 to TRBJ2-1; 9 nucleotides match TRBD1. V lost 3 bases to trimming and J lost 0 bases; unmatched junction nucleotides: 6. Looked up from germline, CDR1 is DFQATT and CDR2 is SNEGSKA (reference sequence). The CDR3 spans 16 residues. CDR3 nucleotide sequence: TGCAGTGCTAGTTCGACAGGGGGAGGCTCCTACAATGAGCAGTTCTTC. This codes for CSASSTGGGSYNEQFF.

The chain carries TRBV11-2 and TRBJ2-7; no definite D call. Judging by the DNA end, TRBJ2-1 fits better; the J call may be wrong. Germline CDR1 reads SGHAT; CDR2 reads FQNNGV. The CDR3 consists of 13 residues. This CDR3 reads CASSRLGSYEQFF. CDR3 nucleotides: TGTGCCAGCAGCCGCTTGGGTTCCTACGAGCAGTTCTTC.